This is a list of T cell receptor beta chains from one sample in a study of T cells in Graves' hyperthyroidism and ophthalmopathy. TCRdb reanalysed the multiplex PCR reads using MiXCR and keeps one entry per CDR3 protein. The sample holds hundreds of thousands of distinct CDR3 sequences, around a sixth seen once. The sequenced sample was blood. These receptors all come from a woman under 30 with Graves' hyperthyroidism. Each CDR3 is given with its conserved first and last residue. A D gene is named only where the DNA matches it firmly. The size entry is marked missing in some rows and otherwise reads once, few, many or a size class.

TRBV18,16,many,-,TRBJ1-1,TGTGCCAGCTCACCCTCCGTTAGGGGTGGTATCACTGAAGCTTTCTTT,CASSPSVRGGITEAFF
TRBV19,13,-,-,TRBJ2-1,TGTGCCAGTAGCGGGGGCTATGGGAATGAGCAGTTCTTC,CASSGGYGNEQFF
TRBV12-3/TRBV12-4,14,many,TRBD2,TRBJ2-7,TGTGCCAGCGCGACTAGCGGAGCTTACTACGAGCAGTACTTC,CASATSGAYYEQYF
TRBV7-8,13,many,-,TRBJ2-1,TGTGCCAGCAGATCTAGCAGCGGGAATGAGCAGTTCTTC,CASRSSSGNEQFF
TRBV11-2,15,many,-,TRBJ2-2,TGTGCCAGCAGCTTAGTAGGGCAGATCACCGGGGAGCTGTTTTTT,CASSLVGQITGELFF
TRBV5-1,14,-,TRBD2,TRBJ2-4,TGCGCCAGCAGCTTCCTAGCGGCGGGGGACATTCAGTACTTC,CASSFLAAGDIQYF
TRBV5-1,18,few,TRBD2,TRBJ2-2,TGCGCCAGCAGCTTGGGGCCGTACGGGACTAGCGGAACCGGGGAGCTGTTTTTT,CASSLGPYGTSGTGELFF
TRBV7-2,14,many,-,TRBJ1-5,TGTGCCAGCAGCTTACGGGGGGGCAATCAGCCCCAGCATTTT,CASSLRGGNQPQHF
TRBV20-1,12,many,-,TRBJ2-7,TGCAGTGCTAGTTTCGGTTCCTACGAGCAGTACTTC,CSASFGSYEQYF
TRBV12-3/TRBV12-4,14,-,TRBD2,TRBJ2-3,TGTGCCAGCAGCCTGGGACTAGCCTGGGATACGCAGTATTTT,CASSLGLAWDTQYF
TRBV5-1,13,-,-,TRBJ1-5,TGCGCCAGCAGCGCGGAGAACGGTCAGCCCCAGCATTTT,CASSAENGQPQHF
TRBV5-6,14,many,-,TRBJ2-3,TGTGCCAGCCATACAGGGTACAGCGCGGATACGCAGTATTTT,CASHTGYSADTQYF
TRBV12-3/TRBV12-4,15,-,TRBD2,TRBJ2-1,TGTGCCAGCAGTGGGCGGGAGGAACCCTACAATGAGCAGTTCTTC,CASSGREEPYNEQFF
TRBV20-1,14,-,TRBD2,TRBJ2-3,TGCAGTGCGGGGACTAGCGGGAACACAGATACGCAGTATTTT,CSAGTSGNTDTQYF
TRBV7-8,16,many,-,TRBJ1-5,TGTGCCAGCAGCTCCAATCTATGGGCTAGCAATCAGCCCCAGCATTTT,CASSSNLWASNQPQHF
TRBV28,14,many,-,TRBJ2-1,TGTGCCAGCAGTGCTCGGGACTTTTACAATGAGCAGTTCTTC,CASSARDFYNEQFF
TRBV4-1,15,-,-,TRBJ1-5,TGCGCCAGCAGCCAAGGTCCCCATAGCAATCAGCCCCAGCATTTT,CASSQGPHSNQPQHF